This T cell receptor beta chain was recorded in a study of T-cell memory formation after mild COVID-19. Study-level points and caveats: Second-wave clones that peaked on day 37 lacked confirmed SARS-CoV-2 specificity.

V gave up 8 bases and J gave up 7 bases, with 17 bases separating them. This CDR3 contains 14 residues. TCRdb reanalysed the 5' RACE reads using MiXCR and keeps one entry per CDR3 protein. Of around 450,000 distinct CDR3 sequences in the sample, 20% are singletons; the top ten hold around 8.4%. The table lists this clonotype with a few counts. Its antigen is not identified. Sequencing was performed on PBMCs or a T cell subset sorted from them (not recorded which). The sequence was collected from an adult woman who had mild COVID-19 (a few samples of this study predate the infection). Cell type and time point are not known. The chain recombines TRBV12-3 or TRBV12-4 with TRBJ1-4; TRBD1 might be the D (6 bases). The chain's CDR3 is CASSPRQASEKLFF. The CDR3 DNA reads TGTGCCAGCTCTCCCAGACAGGCGTCTGAAAAACTGTTTTTT.